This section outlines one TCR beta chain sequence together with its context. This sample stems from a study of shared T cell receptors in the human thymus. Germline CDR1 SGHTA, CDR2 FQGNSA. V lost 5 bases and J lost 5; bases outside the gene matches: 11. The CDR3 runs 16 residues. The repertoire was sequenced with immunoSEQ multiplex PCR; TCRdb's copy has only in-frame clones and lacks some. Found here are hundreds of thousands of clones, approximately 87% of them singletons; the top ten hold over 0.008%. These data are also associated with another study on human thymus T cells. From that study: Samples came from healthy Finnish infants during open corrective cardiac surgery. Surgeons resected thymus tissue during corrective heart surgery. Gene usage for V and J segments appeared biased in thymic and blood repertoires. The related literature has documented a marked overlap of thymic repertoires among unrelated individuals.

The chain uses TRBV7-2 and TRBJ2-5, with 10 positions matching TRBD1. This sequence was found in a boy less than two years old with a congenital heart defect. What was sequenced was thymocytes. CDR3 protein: CASSTRDRGSRETQYF. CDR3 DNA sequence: TGTGCCAGCAGCACCCGGGACAGGGGATCTCGGGAGACCCAGTACTTC.